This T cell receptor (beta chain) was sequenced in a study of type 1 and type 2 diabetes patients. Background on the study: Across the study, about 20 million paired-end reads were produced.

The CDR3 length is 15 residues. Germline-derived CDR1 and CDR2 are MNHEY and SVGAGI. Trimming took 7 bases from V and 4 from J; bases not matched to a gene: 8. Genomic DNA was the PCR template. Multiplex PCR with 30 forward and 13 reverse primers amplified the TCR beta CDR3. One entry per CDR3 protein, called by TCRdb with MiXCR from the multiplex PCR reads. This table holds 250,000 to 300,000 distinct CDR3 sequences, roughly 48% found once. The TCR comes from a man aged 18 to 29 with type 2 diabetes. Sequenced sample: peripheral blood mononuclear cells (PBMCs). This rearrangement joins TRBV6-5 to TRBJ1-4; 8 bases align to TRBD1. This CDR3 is CASTTGQALNEKLFF. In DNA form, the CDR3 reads TGTGCCAGCACCACGGGACAGGCTCTTAATGAAAAACTGTTTTTT.